This record looks at one T cell receptor beta chain sequence and its context. The target antigen is unknown. Primers for the PCR totalled 60 Vbeta and 13 Jbeta. In the authors' workflow: In a later analysis, the count reached 80 million or so unique TCR beta chains, with 8.5 million to 14 million shared. This table comes from immunoSEQ multiplex PCR, and its TCRdb copy is limited to in-frame clones, with some not included. V, J and clone size derive from that table, while D and trimming were established from the DNA sequence. The data hold 150,000 to 160,000 clones, with 60% to 75% observed a single time. Trimming took 1 base from V and 7 from J; bases not matched to a gene: 9. CDR3 size: 17 residues. The V gene's germline CDR1 is MGHRA and CDR2 YSYEKL. This specimen belongs to a study of cytomegalovirus exposure and HLA in healthy donors. Study overall: The Caucasian-associated ancestry cluster contained 81% of the approximately 410 genotyped donors. Study findings and constraints: Later work associated roughly 15,000 TCR beta sequences with HLA alleles at 0.05 false discovery rate.

Sequences were obtained from PBMCs. The sequence was collected from a man aged 18 to 29 in good health and CMV-seronegative. The chain couples TRBV4-1 to TRBJ2-1, with TRBD2 matching over 11 bases. The chain's CDR3 is CASSQVRKLAGENEQFF. The CDR3 DNA sequence: TGCGCCAGCAGCCAAGTCAGGAAACTAGCGGGGGAAAATGAGCAGTTCTTC.